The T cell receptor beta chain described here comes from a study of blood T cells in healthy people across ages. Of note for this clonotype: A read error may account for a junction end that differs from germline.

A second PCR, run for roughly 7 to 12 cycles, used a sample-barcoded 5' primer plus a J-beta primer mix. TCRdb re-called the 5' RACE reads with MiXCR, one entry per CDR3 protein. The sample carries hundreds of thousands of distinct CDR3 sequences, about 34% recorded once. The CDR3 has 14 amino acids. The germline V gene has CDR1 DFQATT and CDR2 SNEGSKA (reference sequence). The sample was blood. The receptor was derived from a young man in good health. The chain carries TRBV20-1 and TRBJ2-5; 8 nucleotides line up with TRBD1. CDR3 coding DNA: TGCAATGCTCGAAAGACAGGGGCGAGAGAGACCCAGTACTTC. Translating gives CNARKTGARETQYF.